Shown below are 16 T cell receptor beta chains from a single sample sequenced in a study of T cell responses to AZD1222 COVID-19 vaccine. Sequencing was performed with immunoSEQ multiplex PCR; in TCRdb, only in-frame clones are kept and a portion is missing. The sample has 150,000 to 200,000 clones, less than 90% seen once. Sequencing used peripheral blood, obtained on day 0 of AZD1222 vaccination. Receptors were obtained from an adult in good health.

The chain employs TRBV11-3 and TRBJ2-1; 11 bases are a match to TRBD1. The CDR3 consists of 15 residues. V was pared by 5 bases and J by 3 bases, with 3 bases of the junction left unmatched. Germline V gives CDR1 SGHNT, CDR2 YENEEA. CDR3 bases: TGTGCCAGCAGCCAAGGGACAGGGGGCTACAATGAGCAGTTCTTC. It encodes CASSQGTGGYNEQFF.

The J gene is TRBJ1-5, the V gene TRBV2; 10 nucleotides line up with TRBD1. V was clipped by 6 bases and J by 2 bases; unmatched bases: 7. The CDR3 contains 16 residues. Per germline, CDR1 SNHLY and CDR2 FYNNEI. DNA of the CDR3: TGTGCCAGCAGGGGGACAGGGGCGTTTGGCAATCAGCCCCAGCATTTT. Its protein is CASRGTGAFGNQPQHF.

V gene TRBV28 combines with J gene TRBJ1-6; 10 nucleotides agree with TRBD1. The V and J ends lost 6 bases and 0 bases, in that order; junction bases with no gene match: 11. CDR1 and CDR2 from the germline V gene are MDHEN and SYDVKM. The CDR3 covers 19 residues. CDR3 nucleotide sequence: TGTGCCAGCAGCCGTGACAGGGGGCGCGTTTTCTCCTATAATTCACCCCTCCACTTT. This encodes CASSRDRGRVFSYNSPLHF.

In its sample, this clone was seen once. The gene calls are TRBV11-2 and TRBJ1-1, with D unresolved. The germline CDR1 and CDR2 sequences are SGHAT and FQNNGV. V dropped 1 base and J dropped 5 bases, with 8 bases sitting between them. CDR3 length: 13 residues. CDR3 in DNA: TGTGCCAGCAGCTTAGGGACGGTAACTGAAGCTTTCTTT. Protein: CASSLGTVTEAFF.

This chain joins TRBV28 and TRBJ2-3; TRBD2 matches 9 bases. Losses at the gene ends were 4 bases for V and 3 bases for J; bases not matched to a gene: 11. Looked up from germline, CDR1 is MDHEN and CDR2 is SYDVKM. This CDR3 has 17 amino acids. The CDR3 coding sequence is TGTGCCAGCAGTTCTATGGGGTTAGCGGGGGTGACAGATACGCAGTATTTT. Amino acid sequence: CASSSMGLAGVTDTQYF.

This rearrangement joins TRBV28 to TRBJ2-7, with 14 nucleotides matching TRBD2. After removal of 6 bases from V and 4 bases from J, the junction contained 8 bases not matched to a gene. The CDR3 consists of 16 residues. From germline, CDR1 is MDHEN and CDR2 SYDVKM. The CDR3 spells CASSGTSGSRSYEQYF. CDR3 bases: TGTGCCAGCAGCGGGACTAGCGGGAGTCGGTCTTACGAGCAGTACTTC.

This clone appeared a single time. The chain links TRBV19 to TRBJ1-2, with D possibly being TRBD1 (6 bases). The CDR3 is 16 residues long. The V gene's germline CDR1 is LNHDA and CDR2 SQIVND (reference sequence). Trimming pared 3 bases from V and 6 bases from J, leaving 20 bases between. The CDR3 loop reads CASSIRYTGRSHGYTF. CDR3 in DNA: TGTGCCAGTAGTATTCGTTATACAGGGAGGTCTCATGGCTACACCTTC.

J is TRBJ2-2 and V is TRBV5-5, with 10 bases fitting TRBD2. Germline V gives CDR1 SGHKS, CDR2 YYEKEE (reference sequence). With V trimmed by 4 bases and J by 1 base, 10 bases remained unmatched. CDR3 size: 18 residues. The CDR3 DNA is TGTGCCAGCAGCCCCGGGACTAGCGTATTTATGAACACCGGGGAGCTGTTTTTT. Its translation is CASSPGTSVFMNTGELFF.

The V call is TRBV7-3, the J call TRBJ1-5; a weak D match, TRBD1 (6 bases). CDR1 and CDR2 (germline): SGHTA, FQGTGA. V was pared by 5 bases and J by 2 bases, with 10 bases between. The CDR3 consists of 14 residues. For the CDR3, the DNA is TGTGCCAGCAGCCTGGGGGGCGGCAATCAGCCCCAGCATTTT. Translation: CASSLGGGNQPQHF. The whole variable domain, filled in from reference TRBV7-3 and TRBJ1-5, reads GAGVSQTPSNKVTEKGKYVELRCDPISGHTALYWYRQSLGQGPEFLIYFQGTGAADDSGLPNDRFFAVRPEGSVSTLKIQRTERGDSAVYLCASSLGGGNQPQHFGDGTRLSIL.

The CDR3 here is CAIRDRGMNTEAFF. For the CDR3, the DNA is TGTGCCATTCGCGACAGGGGAATGAACACTGAAGCTTTCTTT. V usage is TRBV10-3 and J usage is TRBJ1-1; 8 bases line up with TRBD1. Germline trimming cut 9 bases from V and 0 bases from J; bases unmatched to any gene: 6. CDR1 and CDR2 from the germline V gene are ENHRY and SYGVKD. The CDR3 consists of 14 residues.

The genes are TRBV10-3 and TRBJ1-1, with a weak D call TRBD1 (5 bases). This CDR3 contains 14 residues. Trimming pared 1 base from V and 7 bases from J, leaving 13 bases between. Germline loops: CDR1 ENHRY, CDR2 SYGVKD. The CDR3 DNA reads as TGTGCCATCAGTGAGTTGACAGATAAGATTGAAGCTTTCTTT. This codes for CAISELTDKIEAFF.

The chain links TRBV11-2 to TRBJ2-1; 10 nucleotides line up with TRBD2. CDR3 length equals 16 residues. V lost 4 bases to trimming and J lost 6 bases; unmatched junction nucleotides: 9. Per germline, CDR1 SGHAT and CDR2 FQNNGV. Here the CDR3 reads CASSYGPGTSVNEQFF. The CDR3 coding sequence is TGTGCCAGCAGCTATGGCCCCGGGACTAGCGTCAATGAGCAGTTCTTC.

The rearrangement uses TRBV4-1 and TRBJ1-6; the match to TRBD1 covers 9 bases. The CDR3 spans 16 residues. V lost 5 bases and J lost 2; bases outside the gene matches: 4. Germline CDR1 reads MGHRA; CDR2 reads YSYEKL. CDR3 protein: CASSRGQGTYNSPLHF. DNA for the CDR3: TGCGCCAGCAGCAGGGGACAGGGAACCTATAATTCACCCCTCCACTTT.

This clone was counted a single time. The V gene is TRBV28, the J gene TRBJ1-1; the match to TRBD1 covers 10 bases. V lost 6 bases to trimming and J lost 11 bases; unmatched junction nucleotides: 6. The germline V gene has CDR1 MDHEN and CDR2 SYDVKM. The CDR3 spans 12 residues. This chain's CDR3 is CASRRQGAAAFF. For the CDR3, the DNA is TGTGCCAGCAGGAGACAGGGGGCCGCGGCTTTCTTT.

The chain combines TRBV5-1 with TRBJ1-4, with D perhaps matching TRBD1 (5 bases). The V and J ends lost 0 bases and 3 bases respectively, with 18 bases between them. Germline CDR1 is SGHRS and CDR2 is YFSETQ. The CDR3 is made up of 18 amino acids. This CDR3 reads CASSLGRGLGLSNEKLFF. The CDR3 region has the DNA TGCGCCAGCAGCTTGGGCCGGGGGTTAGGCCTATCTAATGAAAAACTGTTTTTT. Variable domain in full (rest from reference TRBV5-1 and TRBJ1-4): KAGVTQTPRYLIKTRGQQVTLSCSPISGHRSVSWYQQTPGQGLQFLFEYFSETQRNKGNFPGRFSGRQFSNSRSEMNVSTLELGDSALYLCASSLGRGLGLSNEKLFFGSGTQLSVL.

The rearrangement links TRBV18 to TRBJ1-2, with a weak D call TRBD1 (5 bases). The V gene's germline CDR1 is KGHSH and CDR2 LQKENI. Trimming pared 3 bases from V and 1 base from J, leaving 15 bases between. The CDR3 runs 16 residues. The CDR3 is CASSPTASGLNYGYTF. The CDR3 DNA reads TGTGCCAGCTCACCTACCGCGTCAGGGCTTAACTATGGCTACACCTTC.